One and the same sample provided the 4 T cell receptor beta chains below, sequenced in a study of blood T cells in healthy people across ages. A second PCR, run for about 7 to 11 cycles, used a sample-barcoded 5' primer plus a J-beta primer mix. In TCRdb, the 5' RACE reads were re-called with MiXCR into one record per CDR3 protein. The sample contains around 800,000 distinct CDR3 sequences, 53% of which appear only once. The sequenced sample was blood. The receptors derive from a man older than 75 in good health.

A note on this clonotype: One junction end disagrees with the germline gene, perhaps due to a read error. The chain has TRBV5-1 and TRBJ2-1; D tentatively fits TRBD1 or TRBD2 (5 bases each). Looked up from germline, CDR1 is SGHRS and CDR2 is YFSETQ. CDR3 length equals 17 residues. The CDR3 sequence: CASSLSRRGPRLNEQFF. The CDR3 bases are TGCGCCAGCAGCCTATCCAGACGGGGACCCCGTCTAAATGAGCAGTTCTTT.

The chain recombines TRBV11-2 with TRBJ2-7; 7 bases are shared with TRBD1. This CDR3 is built from 18 residues. Germline V lookup: CDR1 SGHAT, CDR2 FQNNGV. The junction had 15 bases not matched to a gene; V was cut back by 1 base and J by 3 bases. CDR3 sequence reads: CASSLVGASGTVIYEQYF. The CDR3 coding sequence is TGTGCCAGCAGCTTAGTAGGGGCCTCCGGGACAGTGATCTACGAGCAGTACTTC.

As regards this clonotype: Its ends do not fully match the called genes, so a read error is possible. The chain uses TRBV6-1 and TRBJ2-5, with D possibly being TRBD1 or TRBD2 (5 bases each). Germline loops: CDR1 MNHNS, CDR2 SASEGT. The CDR3 is made up of 14 amino acids. This CDR3 reads CACRAGTSQETQYF. For the CDR3, the DNA is TGTGCCTGCAGGGCCGGGACCAGTCAAGAGACCCAGTACTTC.

J is TRBJ2-3 and V is TRBV7-8, with 8 bases that match TRBD2. The V segment lost 5 bases and the J segment 2 bases; nucleotides outside the gene matches: 6. The CDR3 has 15 residues. Per the germline V gene, CDR1 is SGHVS and CDR2 is FQNEAQ. CDR3 in amino acids: CASSSPGGFTDTQYF. In nucleotides, the CDR3 is TGTGCCAGCAGCAGTCCGGGAGGGTTCACAGATACGCAGTATTTT.